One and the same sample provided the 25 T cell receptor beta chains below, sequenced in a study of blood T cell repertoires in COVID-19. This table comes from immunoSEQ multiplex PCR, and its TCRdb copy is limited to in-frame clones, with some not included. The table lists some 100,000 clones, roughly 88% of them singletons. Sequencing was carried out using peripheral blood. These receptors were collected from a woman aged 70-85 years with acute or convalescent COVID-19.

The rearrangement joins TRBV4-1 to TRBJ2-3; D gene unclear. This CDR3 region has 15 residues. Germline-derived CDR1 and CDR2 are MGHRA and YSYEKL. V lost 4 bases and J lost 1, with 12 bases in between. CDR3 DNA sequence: TGCGCCAGCAGCCTCCAACTCGTGGGCACAGATACGCAGTATTTT. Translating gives CASSLQLVGTDTQYF.

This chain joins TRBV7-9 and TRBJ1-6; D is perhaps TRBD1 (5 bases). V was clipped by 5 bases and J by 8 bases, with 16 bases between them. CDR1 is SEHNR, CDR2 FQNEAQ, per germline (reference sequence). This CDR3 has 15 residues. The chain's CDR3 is CASSLTGLGDSPLHF. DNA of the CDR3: TGTGCCAGCAGCCTAACAGGACTAGGTGATTCACCCCTCCACTTT. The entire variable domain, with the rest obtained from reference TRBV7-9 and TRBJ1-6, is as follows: DTGVSQNPRHKITKRGQNVTFRCDPISEHNRLYWYRQTLGQGPEFLTYFQNEAQLEKSRLLSDRFSAERPKGSFSTLEIQRTEQGDSAMYLCASSLTGLGDSPLHFGNGTRLTVT.

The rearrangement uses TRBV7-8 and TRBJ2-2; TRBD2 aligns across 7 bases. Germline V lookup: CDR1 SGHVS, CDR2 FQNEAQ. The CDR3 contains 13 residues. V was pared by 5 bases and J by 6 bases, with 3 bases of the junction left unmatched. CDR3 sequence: CASSRGGAGELFF. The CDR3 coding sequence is TGTGCCAGCAGCCGCGGGGGAGCCGGGGAGCTGTTTTTT.

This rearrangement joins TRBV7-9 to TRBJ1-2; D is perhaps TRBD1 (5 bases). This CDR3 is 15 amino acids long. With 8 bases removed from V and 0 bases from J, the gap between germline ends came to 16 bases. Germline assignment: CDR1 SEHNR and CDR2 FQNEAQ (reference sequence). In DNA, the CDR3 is TGTGCCAGCCAACGACAGTCTACTTCTAACTATGGCTACACCTTC. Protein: CASQRQSTSNYGYTF.

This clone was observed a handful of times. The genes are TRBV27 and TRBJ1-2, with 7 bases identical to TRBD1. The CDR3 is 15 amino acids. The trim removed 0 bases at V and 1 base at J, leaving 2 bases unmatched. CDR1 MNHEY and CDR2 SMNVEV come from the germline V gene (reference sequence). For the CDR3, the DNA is TGTGCCAGCAGTTTATCGGCAGGGGGTAACTATGGCTACACCTTC. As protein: CASSLSAGGNYGYTF.

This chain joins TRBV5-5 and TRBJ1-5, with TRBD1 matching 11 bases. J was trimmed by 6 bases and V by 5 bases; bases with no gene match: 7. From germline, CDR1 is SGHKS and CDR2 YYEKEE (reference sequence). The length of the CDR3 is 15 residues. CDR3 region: CASSLDRGQGQPQHF. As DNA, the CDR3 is TGTGCCAGCAGTCTGGACAGGGGGCAGGGTCAGCCCCAGCATTTT. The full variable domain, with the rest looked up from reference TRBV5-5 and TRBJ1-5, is DAGVTQSPTHLIKTRGQQVTLRCSPISGHKSVSWYQQVLGQGPQFIFQYYEKEERGRGNFPDRFSARQFPNYSSELNVNALLLGDSALYLCASSLDRGQGQPQHFGDGTRLSIL.

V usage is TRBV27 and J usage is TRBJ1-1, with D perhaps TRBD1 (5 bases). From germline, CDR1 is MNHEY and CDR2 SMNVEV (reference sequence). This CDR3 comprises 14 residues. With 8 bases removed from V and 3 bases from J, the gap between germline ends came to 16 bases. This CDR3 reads CASRLFGGDTEAFF. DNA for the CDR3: TGTGCCAGCCGCCTCTTCGGGGGGGACACTGAAGCTTTCTTT.

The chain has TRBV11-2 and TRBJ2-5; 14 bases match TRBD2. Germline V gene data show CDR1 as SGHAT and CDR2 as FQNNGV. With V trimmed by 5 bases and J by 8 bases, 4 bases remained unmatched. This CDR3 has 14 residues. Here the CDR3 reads CASSPGTSGRTQYF. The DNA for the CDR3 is TGTGCCAGCAGCCCAGGGACTAGCGGGAGAACCCAGTACTTC.

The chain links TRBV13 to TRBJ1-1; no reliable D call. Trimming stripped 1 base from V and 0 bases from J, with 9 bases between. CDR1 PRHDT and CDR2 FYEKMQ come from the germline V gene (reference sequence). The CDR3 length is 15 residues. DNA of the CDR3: TGTGCCAGCAGCTTAGAAACGGTGATGAACACTGAAGCTTTCTTT. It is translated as CASSLETVMNTEAFF.

This CDR3 is CASSLGTSGYEQYF. Here the CDR3 DNA reads TGTGCCAGCAGCTTAGGGACTAGCGGATACGAGCAGTACTTC. The rearrangement links TRBV11-2 to TRBJ2-7; 10 nucleotides match TRBD2. After removal of 1 base from V and 4 bases from J, the junction contained 1 base not matched to a gene. Germline lookup yields CDR1 SGHAT and CDR2 FQNNGV. The CDR3 is made up of 14 amino acids.

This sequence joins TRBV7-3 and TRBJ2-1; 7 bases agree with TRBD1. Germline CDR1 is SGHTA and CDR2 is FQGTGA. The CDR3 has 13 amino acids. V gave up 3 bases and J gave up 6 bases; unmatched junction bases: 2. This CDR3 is CASSLGTVNEQFF. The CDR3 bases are TGTGCCAGCAGCTTGGGGACAGTCAATGAGCAGTTCTTC.

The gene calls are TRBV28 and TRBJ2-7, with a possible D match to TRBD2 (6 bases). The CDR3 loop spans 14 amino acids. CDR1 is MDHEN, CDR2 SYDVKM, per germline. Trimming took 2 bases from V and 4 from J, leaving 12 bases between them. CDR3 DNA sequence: TGTGCCAGCAGTTTACCCTTTAGCGGATACGAGCAGTACTTC. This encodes CASSLPFSGYEQYF.

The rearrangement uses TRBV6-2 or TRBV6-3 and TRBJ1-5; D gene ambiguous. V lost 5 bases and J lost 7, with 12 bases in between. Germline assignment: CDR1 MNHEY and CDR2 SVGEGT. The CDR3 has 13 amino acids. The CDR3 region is CASSRSGYQPQHF. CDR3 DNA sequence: TGTGCCAGCAGTCGTTCGGGGTACCAGCCCCAGCATTTT.

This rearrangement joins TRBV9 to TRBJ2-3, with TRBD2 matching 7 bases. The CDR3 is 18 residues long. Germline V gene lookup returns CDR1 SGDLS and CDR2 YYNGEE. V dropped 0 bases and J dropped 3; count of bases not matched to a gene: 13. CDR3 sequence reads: CASSVGWSSGGATDTQYF. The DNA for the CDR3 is TGTGCCAGCAGCGTAGGTTGGTCTAGCGGTGGGGCGACAGATACGCAGTATTTT.

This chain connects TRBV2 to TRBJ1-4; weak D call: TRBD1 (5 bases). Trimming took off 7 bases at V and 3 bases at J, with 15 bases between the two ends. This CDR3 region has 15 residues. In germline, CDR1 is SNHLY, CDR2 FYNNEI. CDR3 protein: CASNQGSLSNEKLFF. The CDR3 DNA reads TGTGCCAGCAACCAGGGAAGTCTGTCTAATGAAAAACTGTTTTTT.

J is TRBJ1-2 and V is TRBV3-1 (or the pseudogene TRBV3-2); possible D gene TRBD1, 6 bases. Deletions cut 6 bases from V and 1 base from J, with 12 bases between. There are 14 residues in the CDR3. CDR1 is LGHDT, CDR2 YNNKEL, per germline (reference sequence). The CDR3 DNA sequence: TGTGCCAGCAGTCCCACAGGGATTAACTATGGCTACACCTTC. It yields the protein CASSPTGINYGYTF.

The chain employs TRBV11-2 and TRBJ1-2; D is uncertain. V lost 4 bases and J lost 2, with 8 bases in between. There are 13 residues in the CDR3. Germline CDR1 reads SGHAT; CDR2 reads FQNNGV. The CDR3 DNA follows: TGTGCCAGCAGCTCACCACAGAACTATGGCTACACCTTC. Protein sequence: CASSSPQNYGYTF.

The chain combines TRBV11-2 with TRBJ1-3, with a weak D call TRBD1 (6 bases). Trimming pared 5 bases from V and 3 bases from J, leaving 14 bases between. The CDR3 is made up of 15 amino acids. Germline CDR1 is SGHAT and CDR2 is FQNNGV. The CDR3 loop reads CASSSTGKIGNTIYF. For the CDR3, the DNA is TGTGCCAGCAGCAGCACAGGGAAAATTGGAAACACCATATATTTT.

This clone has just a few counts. The CDR3 is CASSLKGSGTGATGELFF. In nucleotides, the CDR3 is TGTGCCAGCAGCTTGAAAGGATCTGGGACAGGTGCCACCGGGGAGCTGTTTTTT. The chain has TRBV5-8 and TRBJ2-2, with 8 bases lining up with TRBD1. CDR1 SGHTS and CDR2 YDEGEE come from the germline V gene. V dropped 1 base and J dropped 4; count of bases not matched to a gene: 12. There are 18 residues in the CDR3. Together with reference TRBV5-8 and TRBJ2-2, the CDR3 gives the full variable domain: EAGVTQSPTHLIKTRGQQATLRCSPISGHTSVYWYQQALGLGLQFLLWYDEGEERNRGNFPPRFSGRQFPNYSSELNVNALELEDSALYLCASSLKGSGTGATGELFFGEGSRLTVL.

The CDR3 coding sequence is TGTGCCAGCAGTTCGACTAGCGGGAGACATGAGCAGTTCTTC. Its translation is CASSSTSGRHEQFF. The V and J genes are TRBV6-5 and TRBJ2-1, with 12 bases that match TRBD2. CDR1 and CDR2 from the germline V gene are MNHEY and SVGAGI. The J segment lost 8 bases and the V segment lost 4 bases, leaving 3 bases of the junction unmatched. The CDR3 has 14 amino acids.

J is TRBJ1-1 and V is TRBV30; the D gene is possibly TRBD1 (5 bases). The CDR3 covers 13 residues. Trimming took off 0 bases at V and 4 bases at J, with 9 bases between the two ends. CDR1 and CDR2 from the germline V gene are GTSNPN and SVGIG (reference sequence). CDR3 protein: CAWSVGRATEAFF. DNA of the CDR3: TGTGCCTGGAGTGTCGGCAGGGCCACTGAAGCTTTCTTT.

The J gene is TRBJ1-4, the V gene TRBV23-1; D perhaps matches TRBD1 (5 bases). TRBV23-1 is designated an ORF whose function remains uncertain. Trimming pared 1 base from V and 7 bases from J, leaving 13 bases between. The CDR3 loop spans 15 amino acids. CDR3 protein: CASSQFWGFGEKLFF. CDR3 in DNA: TGCGCCAGCAGTCAATTTTGGGGCTTCGGTGAAAAACTGTTTTTT.

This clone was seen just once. The CDR3 DNA reads as TGCGCCAGCAGCCAAGATATAGTCTCTGGAAACACCATATATTTT. It yields the protein CASSQDIVSGNTIYF. The chain uses TRBV4-1 and TRBJ1-3; D gene uncertain. The CDR3 loop spans 15 amino acids. V lost 0 bases and J lost 0, with 6 bases in between. The germline gives CDR1 MGHRA, CDR2 YSYEKL.

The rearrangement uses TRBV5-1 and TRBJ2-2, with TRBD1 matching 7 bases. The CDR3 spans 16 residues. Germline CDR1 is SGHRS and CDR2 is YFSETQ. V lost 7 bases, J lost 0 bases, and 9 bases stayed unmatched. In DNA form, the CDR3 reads TGCGCCAGCGGGGTGGGACAGATTGCGAACACCGGGGAGCTGTTTTTT. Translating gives CASGVGQIANTGELFF.

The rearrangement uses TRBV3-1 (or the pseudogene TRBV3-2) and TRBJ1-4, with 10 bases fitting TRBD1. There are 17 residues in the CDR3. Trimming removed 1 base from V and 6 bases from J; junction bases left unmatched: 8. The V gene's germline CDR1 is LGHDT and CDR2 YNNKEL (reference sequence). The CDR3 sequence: CASSQGQGARGDEKLFF. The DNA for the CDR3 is TGTGCCAGCAGCCAAGGACAGGGGGCGCGTGGGGATGAAAAACTGTTTTTT.